This TCR beta chain is drawn from a study of beta chain features in type 1 diabetes. Findings and caveats of the study: Compared to healthy donors, patients appeared to have naive, central memory and Treg TCRB repertoires that were more alike. PCR might preferentially amplify shorter templates, equally in patients and controls. At VDJ recombination sites, type 1 diabetes patients had fewer insertions and more deleted nucleotides.

The CDR3 totals 15 residues. Germline values: CDR1 ENHRY, CDR2 SYGVKD. V was clipped by 3 bases and J by 7 bases; unmatched bases: 7. Expressed TCRB transcripts were sequenced, since all the RNA that had been isolated was reverse transcribed. The data were produced by immunoSEQ multiplex PCR, yet TCRdb's version contains in-frame clones alone and is incomplete. The sample has 9,000 or so clones; approximately 78% are singletons. A word on this clone: Its antigen is not identified.

The sequenced sample consisted of Tregs from blood. This sequence was found in a woman younger than 30 in good health. The chain recombines TRBV10-3 with TRBJ1-5; TRBD1 matches 9 bases. The CDR3, as DNA: TGTGCCATCAGTGAAAGGACAGGGGAACAGCAGCCCCAGCATTTT. It encodes CAISERTGEQQPQHF.